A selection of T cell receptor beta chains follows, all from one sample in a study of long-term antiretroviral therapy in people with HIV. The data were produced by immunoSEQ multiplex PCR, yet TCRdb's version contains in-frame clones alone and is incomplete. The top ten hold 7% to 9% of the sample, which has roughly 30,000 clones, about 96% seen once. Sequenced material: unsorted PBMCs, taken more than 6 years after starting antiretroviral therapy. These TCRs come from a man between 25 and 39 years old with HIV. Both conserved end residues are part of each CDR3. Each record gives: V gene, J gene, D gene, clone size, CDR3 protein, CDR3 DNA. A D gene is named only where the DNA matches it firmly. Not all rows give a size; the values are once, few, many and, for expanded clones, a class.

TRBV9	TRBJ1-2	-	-	CASSVVGGHDYGYTF	TGTGCCAGCAGCGTAGTAGGGGGGCACGACTATGGCTACACCTTC
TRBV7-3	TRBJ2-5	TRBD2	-	CASSLVPRSRGRGGETQYF	TGTGCCAGCAGCTTAGTCCCAAGGTCTCGCGGGAGAGGAGGAGAGACCCAGTACTTC
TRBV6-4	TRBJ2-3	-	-	CASSAGGDSDTQYF	TGTGCCAGCAGTGCCGGGGGCGACTCAGATACGCAGTATTTT
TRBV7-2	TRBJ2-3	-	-	CASSLPKADTQYF	TGTGCCAGCAGCTTACCCAAGGCAGATACGCAGTATTTT
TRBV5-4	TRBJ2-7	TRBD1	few	CASGRDSYEQYF	TGTGCCAGCGGTAGGGACAGCTACGAGCAGTACTTC
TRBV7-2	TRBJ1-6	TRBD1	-	CASTLTGTGGYSPLHF	TGTGCCAGCACCCTGACCGGGACAGGGGGCTATTCACCCCTCCACTTT
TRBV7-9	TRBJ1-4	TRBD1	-	CATGTGVTANEKLFF	TGTGCCACCGGGACAGGGGTTACGGCTAATGAAAAACTGTTTTTT
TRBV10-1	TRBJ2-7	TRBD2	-	CASSECGTSPNEQYF	TGCGCCAGCAGTGAGTGCGGGACTAGCCCCAACGAGCAGTACTTC
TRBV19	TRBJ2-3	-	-	CASSIGPSTDTQYF	TGTGCCAGTAGTATCGGTCCATCCACAGATACGCAGTATTTT
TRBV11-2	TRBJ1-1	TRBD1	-	CASSSDRGVAEAFF	TGTGCCAGCAGCTCAGACAGGGGTGTTGCTGAAGCTTTCTTT
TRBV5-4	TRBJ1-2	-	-	CASSSMAGVGSNYGYTF	TGTGCCAGCAGCTCCATGGCAGGGGTCGGGTCTAACTATGGCTACACCTTC
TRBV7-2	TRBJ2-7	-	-	CASSLLPVRSYEQYF	TGTGCCAGCAGCTTATTACCGGTACGCTCCTACGAGCAGTACTTC
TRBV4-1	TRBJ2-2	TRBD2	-	CASSQSPGLAGGNTGELFF	TGCGCCAGCAGCCAATCGCCGGGACTAGCGGGGGGGAACACCGGGGAGCTGTTTTTT
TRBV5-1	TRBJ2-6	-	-	CASSSIGTDPSGANVLTF	TGCGCCAGCAGCTCAATCGGGACCGACCCTTCTGGGGCCAACGTCCTGACTTTC
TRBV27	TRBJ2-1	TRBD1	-	CASSLMVDRVNEQFF	TGTGCCAGCAGTTTAATGGTGGACAGGGTCAATGAGCAGTTCTTC
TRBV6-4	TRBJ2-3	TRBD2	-	CASSDSGGATDTQYF	TGTGCCAGCAGTGACAGCGGGGGGGCCACAGATACGCAGTATTTT
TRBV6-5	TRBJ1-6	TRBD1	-	CASTIPGTGALHF	TGTGCCAGCACAATCCCCGGGACAGGGGCCCTCCACTTT
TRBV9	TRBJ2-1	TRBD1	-	CASSADQGVLWNEQFF	TGTGCCAGCAGCGCTGACCAGGGGGTGCTGTGGAATGAGCAGTTCTTC
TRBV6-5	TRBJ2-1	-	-	CASRSLGNEQFF	TGTGCCAGCAGAAGTCTCGGCAATGAGCAGTTCTTC
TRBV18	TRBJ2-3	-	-	CASSPTTFTSTDTQYF	TGTGCCAGCTCACCAACGACCTTTACTAGCACAGATACGCAGTATTTT
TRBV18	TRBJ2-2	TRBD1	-	CASSPRFIGQGAPGELFF	TGTGCCAGCTCACCACGATTTATCGGACAGGGGGCTCCCGGGGAGCTGTTTTTT
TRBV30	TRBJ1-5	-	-	CAWSRGAQRNQPQHF	TGTGCCTGGAGTAGGGGGGCACAACGCAATCAGCCCCAGCATTTT
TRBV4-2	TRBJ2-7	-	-	CASSQVFPESYEQYF	TGTGCCAGCAGCCAGGTTTTTCCGGAGTCCTACGAGCAGTACTTC
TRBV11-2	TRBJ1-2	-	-	CASSLDFGYGYTF	TGTGCCAGCAGCTTAGACTTCGGCTATGGCTACACCTTC
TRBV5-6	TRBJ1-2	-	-	CASSSSWGRKGSYGYTF	TGTGCCAGCAGCTCCTCATGGGGGCGCAAAGGATCCTATGGCTACACCTTC
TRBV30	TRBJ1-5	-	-	CAWSVGISQPQHF	TGTGCCTGGAGTGTGGGGATCAGTCAGCCCCAGCATTTT
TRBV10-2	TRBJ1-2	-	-	CASTQAGYGYTF	TGCGCCAGCACACAGGCGGGCTATGGCTACACCTTC
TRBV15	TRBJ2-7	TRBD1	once	CATSTPGTGAAFKQYF	TGTGCCACCAGCACCCCCGGGACAGGGGCCGCCTTCAAGCAGTACTTC
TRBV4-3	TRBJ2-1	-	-	CASSQGPESYNEQFF	TGCGCCAGCAGCCAAGGACCTGAGTCCTACAATGAGCAGTTCTTC
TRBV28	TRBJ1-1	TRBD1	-	CASGGDRGLTEAFF	TGTGCCAGCGGTGGGGACAGGGGGCTTACTGAAGCTTTCTTT
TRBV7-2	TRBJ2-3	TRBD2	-	CASKRSGLALDTQYF	TGTGCCAGCAAACGGAGCGGACTAGCCCTAGATACGCAGTATTTT
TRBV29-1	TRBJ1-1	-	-	CSVEAGKTEAFF	TGCAGCGTTGAGGCAGGAAAGACTGAAGCTTTCTTT
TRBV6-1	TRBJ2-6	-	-	CASSEDDSGANVLTF	TGTGCCAGCAGTGAAGACGACTCTGGGGCCAACGTCCTGACTTTC
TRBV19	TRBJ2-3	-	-	CASSQLHNTDTQYF	TGTGCCAGTAGTCAACTCCACAACACAGATACGCAGTATTTT
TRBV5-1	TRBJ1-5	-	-	CASSLEGGPQHF	TGCGCCAGCAGCTTGGAAGGTGGGCCCCAGCATTTT